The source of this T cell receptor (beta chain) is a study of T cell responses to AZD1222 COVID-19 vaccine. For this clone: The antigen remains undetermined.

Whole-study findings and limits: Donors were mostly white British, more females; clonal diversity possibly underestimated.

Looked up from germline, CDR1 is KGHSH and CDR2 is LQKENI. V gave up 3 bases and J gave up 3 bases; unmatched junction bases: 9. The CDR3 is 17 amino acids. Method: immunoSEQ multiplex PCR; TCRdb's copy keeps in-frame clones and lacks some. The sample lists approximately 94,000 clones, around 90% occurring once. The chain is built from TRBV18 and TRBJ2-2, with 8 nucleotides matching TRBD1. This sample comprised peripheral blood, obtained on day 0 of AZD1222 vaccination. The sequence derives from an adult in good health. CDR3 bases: TGTGCCAGCTCACCCCAAGGGGCAGGGGGCTACACCGGGGAGCTGTTTTTT. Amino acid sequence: CASSPQGAGGYTGELFF.